These T cell receptor beta chains were read from a single sample in a study of breast tumors, draining lymph nodes, adjacent tissues. TCRdb recomputed calls from the multiplex PCR reads with MiXCR, one row per CDR3 protein. This sample has about 180,000 distinct CDR3 sequences, with 33% found just once. Input material: axillary lymph node tissue. The receptor set was obtained from a female donor with breast cancer. Some clones in this sample may be carry-over from other donors' samples. Each CDR3 is given with its conserved first and last residue. The order of the fields is CDR3 DNA, CDR3 protein, V gene, CDR3 length, D gene, J gene, clone size. D genes are given only for firm matches. A row's size may be missing; if present it is once, few, many or a size class.

CDR3nt: TGTGCCAGCAGTTACGCGACAGATATAGCCAAAAACATTCAGTGCTTC
CDR3aa: CASSYATDIAKNIQCF
v_gene: TRBV6-2/TRBV6-3
len: 16
d_gene: NA
j_gene: TRBJ2-4
abundance: NA

CDR3nt: TGTGCCAGCAGTGCAGGGGTCGACGCTGAAGCTTTCTTT
CDR3aa: CASSAGVDAEAFF
v_gene: TRBV2
len: 13
d_gene: NA
j_gene: TRBJ1-1
abundance: NA

CDR3nt: TGTGCTAGTAAAGAAATCAGGAGCACTGAAGCTTTCTTT
CDR3aa: CASKEIRSTEAFF
v_gene: TRBV19
len: 13
d_gene: NA
j_gene: TRBJ1-1
abundance: NA

CDR3nt: TGTGCCAGCCAAGGACAGGGAAGAACTCCCTATGGCTACACCTTC
CDR3aa: CASQGQGRTPYGYTF
v_gene: TRBV19
len: 15
d_gene: TRBD1
j_gene: TRBJ1-2
abundance: many

CDR3nt: TGTGCCAGCAGCTCGGGACAGGGGGATTCACCCCTCCACTTT
CDR3aa: CASSSGQGDSPLHF
v_gene: TRBV9
len: 14
d_gene: TRBD1
j_gene: TRBJ1-6
abundance: NA

CDR3nt: TGTGCCAGCAGTGTCAAGGAAGTCCTTTTGGAAAAACTGTTTTTT
CDR3aa: CASSVKEVLLEKLFF
v_gene: TRBV2
len: 15
d_gene: NA
j_gene: TRBJ1-4
abundance: NA

CDR3nt: TGTGCCAGCAGCTTAGGGATGGGAACCACCGGGGAGCTGTTTTTT
CDR3aa: CASSLGMGTTGELFF
v_gene: TRBV11-3
len: 15
d_gene: NA
j_gene: TRBJ2-2
abundance: many

CDR3nt: TGCGCCAGCAGCTTCGGCAGGGCCTACGAGCAGTACTTC
CDR3aa: CASSFGRAYEQYF
v_gene: TRBV5-1
len: 13
d_gene: NA
j_gene: TRBJ2-7
abundance: many

CDR3nt: TGTGCCACCAGTGATTCGGTCGGGTTCGCTGGCTACACCTTC
CDR3aa: CATSDSVGFAGYTF
v_gene: TRBV24-1
len: 14
d_gene: NA
j_gene: TRBJ1-2
abundance: many

CDR3nt: TGTGCCAGCAGTTTATCGGGACAGGGAGGGCTGCTAACGTCCACAGATACGCAGTATTTT
CDR3aa: CASSLSGQGGLLTSTDTQYF
v_gene: TRBV27
len: 20
d_gene: TRBD1
j_gene: TRBJ2-3
abundance: NA

CDR3nt: TGCAGTGCTAGTCGCTCGTTTAGCACAGATACGCAGTATTTT
CDR3aa: CSASRSFSTDTQYF
v_gene: TRBV20-1
len: 14
d_gene: NA
j_gene: TRBJ2-3
abundance: NA

CDR3nt: TGTGCCAGCAGCGTAGTTCCAGGGGAGCTGTTTTTT
CDR3aa: CASSVVPGELFF
v_gene: TRBV9
len: 12
d_gene: NA
j_gene: TRBJ2-2
abundance: NA

CDR3nt: TGTGCCAGCAGCCAGGGGACTATCAACCAGCCCCAGCATTTT
CDR3aa: CASSQGTINQPQHF
v_gene: TRBV3-1
len: 14
d_gene: NA
j_gene: TRBJ1-5
abundance: many

CDR3nt: TGTGCCAGCAGTCAAGAACAGGGTCCCTACGAGCAGTACTTC
CDR3aa: CASSQEQGPYEQYF
v_gene: TRBV27
len: 14
d_gene: NA
j_gene: TRBJ2-7
abundance: many

CDR3nt: TGTGCCAGCAGCTTAGCGGCGTCTAGCGGGATCCCAGTCTTC
CDR3aa: CASSLAASSGIPVF
v_gene: TRBV7-9
len: 14
d_gene: TRBD2
j_gene: TRBJ2-1
abundance: many

CDR3nt: TGTACCAGCAGCTTACCCCCCCTAGCGGGAGACCTGGGAGATACGCAGTATTTT
CDR3aa: CTSSLPPLAGDLGDTQYF
v_gene: TRBV7-3
len: 18
d_gene: TRBD2
j_gene: TRBJ2-3
abundance: NA

CDR3nt: TGTGCCAGCAGTGAGACAGGGGGTGAAGGAGACACCATATATTTT
CDR3aa: CASSETGGEGDTIYF
v_gene: TRBV25-1
len: 15
d_gene: TRBD1
j_gene: TRBJ1-3
abundance: many

CDR3nt: TGTGCCTGGAGCGGGACATGGAACTATGGCTACACCTTC
CDR3aa: CAWSGTWNYGYTF
v_gene: TRBV30
len: 13
d_gene: NA
j_gene: TRBJ1-2
abundance: many

CDR3nt: TGCGCCAGCAGCCAAGATATGGCAGGGGGATACTCTGGGGCCAACGTCCTGACTTTC
CDR3aa: CASSQDMAGGYSGANVLTF
v_gene: TRBV4-1
len: 19
d_gene: TRBD1
j_gene: TRBJ2-6
abundance: many

CDR3nt: TGTGCCAGCAGCCAACCAGACACCGGGGAGGGCGCCGACAATGAGCAGTTCTTC
CDR3aa: CASSQPDTGEGADNEQFF
v_gene: TRBV4-2
len: 18
d_gene: TRBD2
j_gene: TRBJ2-1
abundance: NA

CDR3nt: TGCAGTGCTAGAGATCCACTTTACAATGAGCAGTTCTTC
CDR3aa: CSARDPLYNEQFF
v_gene: TRBV20-1
len: 13
d_gene: NA
j_gene: TRBJ2-1
abundance: NA

CDR3nt: TGTGCCAGCACTTCGACTAGCGGTTTTGAGCAGTTCTTC
CDR3aa: CASTSTSGFEQFF
v_gene: TRBV6-5
len: 13
d_gene: TRBD2
j_gene: TRBJ2-1
abundance: many

CDR3nt: TGTGCCAGCAGCTCTAGACAGGGCCTTGGTGGCTACACCTTC
CDR3aa: CASSSRQGLGGYTF
v_gene: TRBV6-5
len: 14
d_gene: TRBD1
j_gene: TRBJ1-2
abundance: many

CDR3nt: TGTGCCAGCAGTGAGGGCGGACAGGGATATCAGCCCCAGCATTTT
CDR3aa: CASSEGGQGYQPQHF
v_gene: TRBV2
len: 15
d_gene: TRBD1
j_gene: TRBJ1-5
abundance: NA

CDR3nt: TGTGCCAGCAGTTGGGCCCTACGGCAAAGCACAGATACGCAGTATTTT
CDR3aa: CASSWALRQSTDTQYF
v_gene: TRBV28
len: 16
d_gene: NA
j_gene: TRBJ2-3
abundance: many

CDR3nt: TGCGCCAGCAGCTTGTGGAGCAATCAGCCCCTCCGCTTT
CDR3aa: CASSLWSNQPLRF
v_gene: TRBV5-1
len: 13
d_gene: NA
j_gene: TRBJ1-6
abundance: NA

CDR3nt: TGTGCCAGTAGTATCTTAGGCACGACCTACGAGCAGTACTTC
CDR3aa: CASSILGTTYEQYF
v_gene: TRBV19
len: 14
d_gene: NA
j_gene: TRBJ2-7
abundance: many

CDR3nt: TGCAGCGCCAGGACAGCCAGAAGCCATGGCTACACCTTC
CDR3aa: CSARTARSHGYTF
v_gene: TRBV29-1
len: 13
d_gene: NA
j_gene: TRBJ1-2
abundance: NA

CDR3nt: TGTGCCAGCAGCTTAACTCCGGGACAGTCTAGCGGGAGGGCCGGGAATGAGCAGTTCTTC
CDR3aa: CASSLTPGQSSGRAGNEQFF
v_gene: TRBV7-9
len: 20
d_gene: TRBD2
j_gene: TRBJ2-1
abundance: many

CDR3nt: TGCGCCAGCAGCTCGATAAAACTAGCCACCACAGATACGCAGTATTTT
CDR3aa: CASSSIKLATTDTQYF
v_gene: TRBV5-1
len: 16
d_gene: NA
j_gene: TRBJ2-3
abundance: many

CDR3nt: TGTGCCACCAGTGATGCCGGGACAGGGTCGGATGAGCAGTTCTTC
CDR3aa: CATSDAGTGSDEQFF
v_gene: TRBV24-1
len: 15
d_gene: TRBD1
j_gene: TRBJ2-1
abundance: many

CDR3nt: TGTGCCAGCTCACCACCCGACAGCCTGCCGTGGGCCGGGGAGCTGTTTTTT
CDR3aa: CASSPPDSLPWAGELFF
v_gene: TRBV18
len: 17
d_gene: NA
j_gene: TRBJ2-2
abundance: few

CDR3nt: TGTGCCACCAGCAGAGGGGCCAGGGGGTACTATGGCTACGCCTTC
CDR3aa: CATSRGARGYYGYAF
v_gene: TRBV15
len: 15
d_gene: TRBD1
j_gene: TRBJ1-2
abundance: once

CDR3nt: TGTGCCAGCAGCCAAGACGGAACAAACTATGGCTACACCTTC
CDR3aa: CASSQDGTNYGYTF
v_gene: TRBV3-1
len: 14
d_gene: NA
j_gene: TRBJ1-2
abundance: many

CDR3nt: TGCGCCAGCAGCTTGTTTGGGACTAGCGGGTCCGAGCAGTTCTTC
CDR3aa: CASSLFGTSGSEQFF
v_gene: TRBV5-1
len: 15
d_gene: TRBD2
j_gene: TRBJ2-1
abundance: many

CDR3nt: TGCAGTGCTAGAGATTCTGCGCTGAGAGTTAATGAAAAACTGTTTTTT
CDR3aa: CSARDSALRVNEKLFF
v_gene: TRBV20-1
len: 16
d_gene: NA
j_gene: TRBJ1-4
abundance: many

CDR3nt: TGTGCCACCAGCAGAGACGGAACAGGGTATGGCTACACCTTC
CDR3aa: CATSRDGTGYGYTF
v_gene: TRBV15
len: 14
d_gene: NA
j_gene: TRBJ1-2
abundance: few

CDR3nt: TGTGCCAGCAGTTTATCTAGGAGCGGGGCTACTAGCACAGATACGCAGTATTTT
CDR3aa: CASSLSRSGATSTDTQYF
v_gene: TRBV27
len: 18
d_gene: TRBD2
j_gene: TRBJ2-3
abundance: many

CDR3nt: TGCAGCGACCAGGGAGAGAATGAGCAGTTCTTC
CDR3aa: CSDQGENEQFF
v_gene: TRBV29-1
len: 11
d_gene: NA
j_gene: TRBJ2-1
abundance: many

CDR3nt: TGTGCCAGCAGCACCCCTGGGGCCGCGTACCAAGAGACCCAGTACTTC
CDR3aa: CASSTPGAAYQETQYF
v_gene: TRBV5-4
len: 16
d_gene: NA
j_gene: TRBJ2-5
abundance: few

CDR3nt: TGCGCCAGCAGCCAAAAAGGGGACTACTCTGGAAACACCATATATTTT
CDR3aa: CASSQKGDYSGNTIYF
v_gene: TRBV4-1
len: 16
d_gene: NA
j_gene: TRBJ1-3
abundance: many

CDR3nt: TGTGCCAGCAGTGGGACCCCAGGGACAGGACTCTCCTACGAGCAGTACTTC
CDR3aa: CASSGTPGTGLSYEQYF
v_gene: TRBV25-1
len: 17
d_gene: TRBD1
j_gene: TRBJ2-7
abundance: many

CDR3nt: TGCAGTGCTGGACGACAGGGCCATGGCTACACCTTC
CDR3aa: CSAGRQGHGYTF
v_gene: TRBV20-1
len: 12
d_gene: TRBD1
j_gene: TRBJ1-2
abundance: many

CDR3nt: TGTGCCAGCAGCCAAGATCTCGGCAGGACCTACGAGCAGTTCTTC
CDR3aa: CASSQDLGRTYEQFF
v_gene: TRBV4-2
len: 15
d_gene: NA
j_gene: TRBJ2-1
abundance: NA

CDR3nt: TGTGCCAGCACTATTTCGACGGGGAGCTCCTACAATGAGCAGTTCTTC
CDR3aa: CASTISTGSSYNEQFF
v_gene: TRBV6-1
len: 16
d_gene: NA
j_gene: TRBJ2-1
abundance: NA

CDR3nt: TGTGCCAGCAGCTTAGGGCTAGCGGGGGGCTGGACCTACGAGCAGTACTTC
CDR3aa: CASSLGLAGGWTYEQYF
v_gene: TRBV7-6
len: 17
d_gene: TRBD2
j_gene: TRBJ2-7
abundance: many

CDR3nt: TGTGCCAGCAGCTTACAGGGGGCAGGGGGCTACGAGCAGTACTTC
CDR3aa: CASSLQGAGGYEQYF
v_gene: TRBV7-3
len: 15
d_gene: TRBD1
j_gene: TRBJ2-7
abundance: NA

CDR3nt: TGTGCCAGCAGCCCTATTATCGGGGGGGCCCTCTATCAGCCCCAGCATTTT
CDR3aa: CASSPIIGGALYQPQHF
v_gene: TRBV11-3
len: 17
d_gene: NA
j_gene: TRBJ1-5
abundance: many

CDR3nt: TGTGCCAGCTCCGACAGGGTAAAGGGATATGGCTACACCTTC
CDR3aa: CASSDRVKGYGYTF
v_gene: TRBV2
len: 14
d_gene: TRBD1
j_gene: TRBJ1-2
abundance: NA

CDR3nt: TGTGCCAGTACGAGGCGGCCGCGACAGGAAAGGGGCAGTTGGTATGGCTACACCTTC
CDR3aa: CASTRRPRQERGSWYGYTF
v_gene: TRBV19
len: 19
d_gene: NA
j_gene: TRBJ1-2
abundance: many

CDR3nt: TGTGCCGCCCGCCCAGGGACGGGGTCTGGCGGGGAGCTGTTTTTT
CDR3aa: CAARPGTGSGGELFF
v_gene: TRBV7-9
len: 15
d_gene: NA
j_gene: TRBJ2-2
abundance: many

CDR3nt: TGTGCCAGTAGCCTGCGGGGGGACCCCTACGAGCAGTACTTC
CDR3aa: CASSLRGDPYEQYF
v_gene: TRBV19
len: 14
d_gene: TRBD2
j_gene: TRBJ2-7
abundance: many

CDR3nt: TGTGCCAGCAGCGTAGCGGGATTTCAGCCCCAGCATTTT
CDR3aa: CASSVAGFQPQHF
v_gene: TRBV9
len: 13
d_gene: NA
j_gene: TRBJ1-5
abundance: many

CDR3nt: TGTGCCAGCAGTTACCGTCCGGACAGGGCTCCCTCGGGGACCCAGTACTTC
CDR3aa: CASSYRPDRAPSGTQYF
v_gene: TRBV6-2/TRBV6-3
len: 17
d_gene: TRBD1
j_gene: TRBJ2-5
abundance: many

CDR3nt: TGCGGGGCGGAGCGCACCTACGAGCAGTACTTC
CDR3aa: CGAERTYEQYF
v_gene: TRBV20-1
len: 11
d_gene: NA
j_gene: TRBJ2-7
abundance: many